This TCR delta chain derives from a study of gamma-delta chains in newborns, infants, children (dated by TCRdb to the late 2010s). With respect to the entire study: In the study title, it is stated that polyclonal expansion of innate gammadelta T cells is driven by microbial exposure immediately after birth. Right after human newborns were born, the researchers looked at the way microbial exposure shaped their populations of innate gammadelta T cells.

The data were produced on an Illumina MiSeq. Public reads were reanalyzed in TCRdb with CATT, and rows carrying the same DNA were merged afterwards. Here the sample has about 4,200 delta-chain clones; roughly 14% occur a single time. Jointly, the top ten make up 8.5% of the sample. V sheds 4 bases and J sheds 7 bases, leaving 37 bases between their ends. From the germline V gene, CDR1 is TSWWSYY and CDR2 is QGS. The CDR3 sequence holds 21 residues, the cysteine and phenylalanine included. The entry retains the CDR3 DNA only, 63 bases that are in frame from base 1. This clone is medium-sized (0.01 to 0.1%) in terms of sample share. Its antigen has not been determined. Base qualities are missing; no much larger clone stands one base away.

Sequencing was carried out using blood. This sequence originates from a child who was a newborn, infant or young child, either healthy, febrile or measles-vaccinated (not recorded which). This sequence uses TRDV1 and TRDJ1; the D region may be TRDD2 or TRDD3, each matching 7 bases equally. The nucleotide sequence reads TGTGCTCTTGGGGGGTGCCTTCCTTACGAGCGCTGGGGGCCCCGTGGAGGTAAACTCATCTTT. The encoded protein is CALGGCLPYERWGPRGGKLIF.